This T cell receptor (beta chain) is from a study of T-cell memory formation after mild COVID-19. Study-wide results and limits: Contracting clones from day 15 to 85 showed balanced CD4/CD8; later expanders favored CD4+. Cross-reactive memory seemingly joined, as some responding clones were found in pre-infection memory. Second-wave clones with a day 37 peak had unconfirmed SARS-CoV-2 specificity.

The TCR alpha and TCR beta cDNA libraries, bearing sample barcodes and UMIs, were generated by 5'RACE using constant-segment primers. TCRdb called the 5' RACE reads again in MiXCR, with one record for every CDR3 protein. The sample includes about 340,000 distinct CDR3 sequences, more than 15% of them seen just once. The CDR3 runs to 16 residues. Trimming left V 0 bases short and J 0 bases short, with 12 bases between. Per germline, CDR1 MNHNY and CDR2 SVGAGI (reference sequence). On this clonotype: Its target is not known.

What was sequenced was PBMCs or a T cell subset sorted from them (not recorded which). The J gene is TRBJ2-7, the V gene TRBV6-6; D gene ambiguous. The sequence was collected from a man between 18 and 35 years old who had mild COVID-19 (a few samples of this study predate the infection). Cell type and time point are not known. CDR3 protein: CASSYSSRLSSYEQYV. The CDR3, as DNA: TGTGCCAGCAGTTACTCGAGCAGGCTAAGCTCCTACGAGCAGTACGTC.